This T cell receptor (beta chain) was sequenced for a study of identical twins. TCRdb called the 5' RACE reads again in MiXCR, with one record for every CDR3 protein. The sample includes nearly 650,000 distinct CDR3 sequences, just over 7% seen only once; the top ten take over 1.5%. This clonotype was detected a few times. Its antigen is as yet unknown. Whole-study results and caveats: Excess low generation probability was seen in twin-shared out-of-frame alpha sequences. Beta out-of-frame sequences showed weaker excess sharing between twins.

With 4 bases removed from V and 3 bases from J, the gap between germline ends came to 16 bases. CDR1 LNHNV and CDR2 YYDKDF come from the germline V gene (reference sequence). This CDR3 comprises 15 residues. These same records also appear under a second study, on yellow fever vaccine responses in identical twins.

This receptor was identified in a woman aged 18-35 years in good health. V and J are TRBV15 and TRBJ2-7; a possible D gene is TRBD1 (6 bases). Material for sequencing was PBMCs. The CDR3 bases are TGTGCCACCAGCACTTCCCGGTTACAGGGCTACGAGCAGTACTTC. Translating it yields CATSTSRLQGYEQYF.